These 25 T cell receptor delta chains were sequenced from one sample in a study of gamma-delta T cells after stem cell transplantation. TCRdb processed the RT-PCR reads again with the CATT caller. The sample shows about 3,400 delta-chain clones, 16% of them seen only once. Sequenced sample: gamma-delta T cells. The receptors derive from a human donor. It is not recorded whose cells these are; they may come from a transplant donor.

To note about this clone: With a much larger clone just one base away, this may be a read error. The chain joins TRDV2 to TRDJ3, with 8 positions matching TRDD3. CDR3 length: 23 residues. The germline V gene encodes CDR1 GEAIGNYY and CDR2 EKD. Trimming took 0 bases from V and 1 from J; bases not matched to a gene: 19. The CDR3, as DNA: TGTGCCTGTGACACCGCGGACTTGACTGGGGGGCCCGTAAGTTCCTGGGACACCCGACAGATGTTTTTC. It is translated as CACDTADLTGGPVSSWDTRQMFF.

Remarks on this clone: This sequence may be a read error, since a much larger clone differs from it by one base. The sample has other DNA sequences that encode this CDR3 too. The chain links TRDV2 to TRDJ1, with TRDD3 matching 13 bases. J was trimmed by 2 bases and V by 2 bases; bases with no gene match: 10. Germline assignment: CDR1 GEAIGNYY and CDR2 EKD. The CDR3 has 18 amino acids. DNA of the CDR3: TGTGCCTGTGACATCGTACTGGGGGATACGGGGTATACCGATAAACTCATCTTT. Translated: CACDIVLGDTGYTDKLIF.

Note on this clone: Only one base separates this from a far larger clonotype, so it likely reflects a read error. The genes are TRDV2 and TRDJ3, with a possible D match to TRDD3 (6 bases). The CDR3 extends over 17 amino acids. Germline V lookup: CDR1 GEAIGNYY, CDR2 EKD. V was shortened by 5 bases and J by 3 bases, with 16 bases between the two germline ends. The CDR3 region is CACGTVLGGWDTRQMFF. CDR3 DNA: TGTGCCTGTGGCACAGTACTGGGAGGCTGGGACACCCGACAGATGTTTTTC.

This clone is labeled as medium-sized. The rearrangement links TRDV2 to TRDJ1; 7 nucleotides match TRDD3. The V segment lost 3 bases and the J segment 1 base; nucleotides outside the gene matches: 7. This CDR3 has 15 residues. CDR1 and CDR2 (germline): GEAIGNYY, EKD. The CDR3, as DNA: TGTGCCTGTGACCTACTGGGGATCGGCACCGATAAACTCATCTTT. Its protein is CACDLLGIGTDKLIF.

By frequency in the sample, this clone is medium-sized (0.01 to 0.1%). The gene calls are TRDV2 and TRDJ1, with 13 bases matching TRDD3. Per germline, CDR1 GEAIGNYY and CDR2 EKD. Trimming cost V 1 base and J 4 bases; bases outside gene matches: 8. This CDR3 is built from 17 residues. The CDR3 coding sequence is TGTGCCTGTGACACTTTACTGGGGGATACGCGAGGCGATAAACTCATCTTT. It codes for CACDTLLGDTRGDKLIF.

This clone occurred a few times. Translating this DNA gives a protein that differs at residue 4 from the TCRdb one, which belongs to a much larger clone; a read error is likely, and the protein shown is this translation. The J gene is TRDJ1, the V gene TRDV2, with 8 positions matching TRDD3. Germline CDR1 is GEAIGNYY and CDR2 is EKD. This CDR3 region has 19 residues. The CDR3 DNA reads as TGTGCCTGTGGCACCGTAGCTGGGGGAGCCGACTTGTACACCGATAAACTCATCTTT. It is translated as CACGTVAGGADLYTDKLIF.

Turning to this clone: A far larger clone differs by one base, so this is likely a read error. The sample has other DNA sequences that encode this CDR3 too. The chain joins TRDV2 to TRDJ1; TRDD3 aligns across 11 bases. The germline CDR1 and CDR2 sequences are GEAIGNYY and EKD. The junction had 20 bases not matched to a gene; V was cut back by 3 bases and J by 0 bases. The length of the CDR3 is 21 residues. As DNA, the CDR3 is TGTGCCTGTGACCCTGTACGCTCCGAACTGGGGGATAATCGGGACACCGATAAACTCATCTTT. This sequence encodes CACDPVRSELGDNRDTDKLIF.

To note about this clone: One base away lies a much larger clone, so this may be a sequencing read error. V gene TRDV2 combines with J gene TRDJ1; TRDD3 matches 10 bases. The CDR3 is made up of 16 amino acids. Trimming took 3 bases from V and 2 from J; bases not matched to a gene: 8. Germline CDR1 GEAIGNYY, CDR2 EKD. CDR3 coding DNA: TGTGCCTGTGACTTACCGGGGGATACGGGAACCGATAAACTCATCTTT. This codes for CACDLPGDTGTDKLIF.

This clone was found a few times. This CDR3 reads CACELLGDTGKLIF. Written as DNA, the CDR3 is TGTGCCTGTGAACTACTGGGGGATACCGGCAAACTCATCTTT. V gene TRDV2 combines with J gene TRDJ1; 12 nucleotides match TRDD3. This CDR3 region has 14 residues. The V and J ends lost 4 bases and 8 bases, in that order; junction bases with no gene match: 7. Germline CDR1 and CDR2: GEAIGNYY and EKD.

In this sample, this clone turned up a few times. The chain employs TRDV2 and TRDJ1; 12 bases line up with TRDD3. This CDR3 contains 18 residues. The J segment lost 0 bases and the V segment lost 3 bases, leaving 10 bases of the junction unmatched. CDR1 is GEAIGNYY, CDR2 EKD, per germline. In DNA form, the CDR3 reads TGTGCCTGTGACGCCTTACTGGGGGATACATGGTACACCGATAAACTCATCTTT. It specifies CACDALLGDTWYTDKLIF.

The CDR3 protein is CACDTVLSGGSYTDKLIF. CDR3 nucleotides: TGTGCCTGTGACACCGTCCTATCCGGGGGATCTTACACCGATAAACTCATCTTT. The rearrangement uses TRDV2 and TRDJ1; 7 bases line up with TRDD3. Per germline, CDR1 GEAIGNYY and CDR2 EKD. The CDR3 length is 18 residues. The V segment lost 0 bases and the J segment 0 bases; nucleotides outside the gene matches: 12.

This clone rates as medium-sized. The chain combines TRDV2 with TRDJ1; the match to TRDD3 covers 13 bases. The germline V gene encodes CDR1 GEAIGNYY and CDR2 EKD. After removal of 3 bases from V and 4 bases from J, the junction contained 7 bases not matched to a gene. The CDR3 totals 16 residues. The CDR3 reads CACDSVLGDTIDKLIF. CDR3 DNA sequence: TGTGCCTGTGACTCCGTACTGGGGGATACGATCGATAAACTCATCTTT.

The gene calls are TRDV2 and TRDJ1; TRDD3 aligns across 11 bases. The germline V gene has CDR1 GEAIGNYY and CDR2 EKD. The CDR3 has 18 amino acids. With 1 base clipped from V and 3 bases from J, the junction kept 12 bases outside the gene matches. CDR3 loop: CACDTVMGDTQSADKLIF. The DNA for the CDR3 is TGTGCCTGTGACACGGTAATGGGGGATACGCAGTCTGCCGATAAACTCATCTTT.

By share, this clone counts as medium-sized. This chain links TRDV2 with TRDJ1, with D maybe TRDD3 (5 bases). The length of the CDR3 is 15 residues. Germline V gene data show CDR1 as GEAIGNYY and CDR2 as EKD. Trimming cost V 4 bases and J 1 base, with 15 bases left between them. The CDR3: CACESFPGGTDKLIF. DNA of the CDR3: TGTGCCTGTGAGTCTTTCCCGGGGGGCACCGATAAACTCATCTTT.

This clone occurred a few times. Given a far larger clone just one base away, this is likely a sequencing read error. The chain employs TRDV2 and TRDJ1; tentative D call: TRDD3 (5 bases). Germline values: CDR1 GEAIGNYY, CDR2 EKD. This CDR3 is 14 amino acids long. Trimming shortened V by 5 bases and J by 4 bases, and 16 bases separated the two germline ends. The CDR3 loop reads CACGPLLARDKLIF. In DNA form, the CDR3 reads TGTGCCTGTGGCCCGCTACTGGCCCGCGATAAACTCATCTTT.

As concerns this clone: The protein held in TCRdb is that of a much larger clone and does not match this DNA's translation at residue 12, likely because of a read error; the protein shown is translated from the DNA. V gene TRDV2 combines with J gene TRDJ1, with TRDD3 matching over 8 bases. CDR1 and CDR2 from the germline V gene are GEAIGNYY and EKD. The CDR3 runs to 15 residues. CDR3 in amino acids: CACVHLLGDTDNLIF. The CDR3 DNA is TGTGCCTGTGTCCATCTCCTGGGGGACACCGATAACCTCATCTTT.

This chain joins TRDV2 and TRDJ1, with TRDD3 identical over 8 bases. Germline V gene data show CDR1 as GEAIGNYY and CDR2 as EKD. Unmatched junction bases numbered 9, after V lost 4 bases and J lost 0 bases. The CDR3 loop spans 16 amino acids. The DNA for the CDR3 is TGTGCCTGTGATACGATACTGGGGGCTTACACCGATAAACTCATCTTT. Its protein is CACDTILGAYTDKLIF.

This clone was counted only a few times. The chain uses TRDV2 and TRDJ1, with TRDD3 matching over 11 bases. The CDR3 extends over 19 amino acids. CDR1 is GEAIGNYY, CDR2 EKD, per germline. V shed 1 base, J shed 5 bases, and the junction held 17 bases outside the gene matches. The CDR3 bases are TGTGCCTGTGACACTCTCCTTGGGGGATACGGCTTAAGAGGGGATAAACTCATCTTT. Encoded protein: CACDTLLGGYGLRGDKLIF.

For this clone: An end of the junction differs from the germline gene, which may be a read error. The V call is TRDV1, the J call TRDJ1; D possibly matches TRDD2 or TRDD3 (5 bases each). Germline values: CDR1 TSWWSYY, CDR2 QGS. This CDR3 region has 18 residues. The CDR3 DNA reads TGTGCTCTTGGGGAACGCCTTCTATCCCCCTGGGTCACCGATAAACCCATCTTT. Residues: CALGERLLSPWVTDKPIF.

V and J are TRDV2 and TRDJ1, with 7 bases matching TRDD3. V lost 3 bases to trimming and J lost 4 bases; unmatched junction nucleotides: 7. The CDR3 spans 14 residues. The germline V gene encodes CDR1 GEAIGNYY and CDR2 EKD. The CDR3 loop reads CACDPVLGDDKLIF. As DNA, the CDR3 is TGTGCCTGTGACCCTGTCTTGGGGGACGATAAACTCATCTTT.

This clone has just a few counts. TCRdb's entry gives the protein of a much larger clone, which mismatches this DNA's translation at residue 12, likely from a read error; the protein reported here is translated from the DNA. The rearrangement uses TRDV2 and TRDJ3, with a weak D call TRDD3 (5 bases). The CDR3 consists of 19 residues. CDR1 and CDR2 (germline): GEAIGNYY, EKD. CDR3 sequence reads: CACDTPGVTSSRDTRQMFF. Written as DNA, the CDR3 is TGTGCCTGTGACACCCCGGGGGTTACAAGCTCCCGGGACACCCGACAGATGTTTTTC.

In the case of this clone: Other DNA sequences in this specimen translate into the identical CDR3. This sequence joins TRDV2 and TRDJ1; tentatively, D is TRDD2 (5 bases). The CDR3 extends over 17 amino acids. V lost 2 bases to trimming and J lost 3 bases, with 21 bases between them. Germline values: CDR1 GEAIGNYY, CDR2 EKD. The CDR3 here is CACDSVSSVSNSDKLIF. The CDR3 DNA follows: TGTGCCTGTGACAGCGTCTCTTCCGTTAGTAACTCCGATAAACTCATCTTT.

The table lists this clone with a few counts. A read error may be the cause here, since a much bigger clone is one base away. The CDR3 DNA is TGTGCCTGTGACGGGCTAATGGGGGATACTGCCACCTGGGACACCCGACAGATGTTTTTC. It specifies CACDGLMGDTATWDTRQMFF. The V gene is TRDV2, the J gene TRDJ3; TRDD3 agrees at 10 bases. The CDR3 is 20 amino acids. J gave up 2 bases and V 3 bases, and 12 bases lay outside the gene matches. Per germline, CDR1 GEAIGNYY and CDR2 EKD.

This clone was seen a handful of times. CDR3 nucleotides: TGTGCCTGTGACGTTCTGGGGGGAACCGATAAACTCATCTTT. As protein: CACDVLGGTDKLIF. The genes are TRDV2 and TRDJ1, with 7 bases that match TRDD3. Germline-derived CDR1 and CDR2 are GEAIGNYY and EKD. The V segment lost 3 bases and the J segment 2 bases; nucleotides outside the gene matches: 5. The CDR3 has 14 residues.

This clone has more than one count but fewer than ten. One end of the junction fails to match germline, which may point to a read error. The rearrangement uses TRDV1 and TRDJ1, with D unresolved. The CDR3 runs to 11 residues. Germline V CDR1 and CDR2: TSWWSYY, QGS. In DNA form, the CDR3 reads TGCTCCGGTGTTAGGACCGATAAACTCATCTTT. This sequence encodes CSGVRTDKLIF.